Included here is one T cell receptor (beta chain) sequence, with context. Its antigen remains unknown. The data originate from a study of blood T cells in healthy people across ages. A J-beta primer mix and a sample-barcoded 5' primer were used in a second PCR of about 7 to 12 cycles. TCRdb redid the calling of the 5' RACE reads with MiXCR, one entry per CDR3 protein. The repertoire holds more than 800,000 distinct CDR3 sequences, with less than 35% as singletons. The CDR3 extends over 19 amino acids. Germline-derived CDR1 and CDR2 are DFQATT and SNEGSKA (reference sequence). Trimming left V 2 bases short and J 0 bases short, with 25 bases between. Aged roughly 6 to 100, donors were systemically healthy Caucasians from Russia. Study observations and caveats: A strong correlation between TCR beta diversity and naive T cell percentage was seen. Per million T cells, TCR beta diversity dropped roughly linearly as age increased. There were more naive CD4+ cells and higher diversity in long-lived donors than in aged donors.

The receptor was isolated from a woman of 80 years or more in good health. This rearrangement joins TRBV20-1 to TRBJ1-1, with D hard to call. The sample was blood. The CDR3 spells CSARPGRGGGLLMNTEAFF. The CDR3 DNA is TGCAGTGCTAGACCAGGACGGGGTGGAGGCTTACTCATGAACACTGAAGCTTTCTTT.